What follows are 32 T cell receptor beta chains derived from one specimen sequenced in a study of CD8+CD57+ T cells in acquired aplastic anemia. TCR beta VDJ combinations and CDR3 sequences were profiled from genomic DNA. Using its own MiXCR run on the reads, TCRdb lists one record per CDR3 protein. The repertoire holds about 160,000 distinct CDR3 sequences, with 40% to 55% as singletons. Patients picked for sequencing had shown CD8+CD57+ cell expansion detected by flow cytometry. Material for sequencing was sorted CD4+, CD8+, or CD8+CD57+ T cells (not recorded which) from PBMCs. Receptor source: a human donor with aplastic anemia.

Turning to this clonotype: Given a much more abundant clone one base away, this may be a read error. The chain uses TRBV5-1 and TRBJ2-3; unclear D gene. The CDR3 loop spans 15 amino acids. From germline, CDR1 is SGHRS and CDR2 YFSETQ. For the CDR3, the DNA is TGCGCCGGCAGTACCGGGCGGAGAGGAACAGATACGCAGTATTTT. Protein: CAGSTGRRGTDTQYF.

The sample holds many counts of this clonotype. The CDR3 is CASGRGTSGDYEQYF. The CDR3 DNA reads as TGTGCTAGTGGTCGGGGGACTAGCGGAGATTACGAGCAGTACTTC. This rearrangement joins TRBV12-5 to TRBJ2-7, with 11 nucleotides matching TRBD2. The CDR3 spans 15 residues. In germline, CDR1 is LGHNT, CDR2 FRNRAP. J gave up 4 bases and V 5 bases, and 7 bases lay outside the gene matches.

This clonotype was recorded many times. This chain joins TRBV10-1 and TRBJ2-5; 9 bases line up with TRBD1. The germline V gene has CDR1 WNHNN and CDR2 SYGVQD (reference sequence). Trimming took 9 bases from V and 3 from J; bases not matched to a gene: 8. This CDR3 is built from 14 residues. In nucleotides, the CDR3 is TGCGCCAGAGGGGGTGGGGACAGGGAAGAGACCCAGTACTTC. Residues: CARGGGDREETQYF.

This sequence joins TRBV3-1 and TRBJ2-7, with unresolved D. Trimming took off 4 bases at V and 0 bases at J, with 13 bases between the two ends. The CDR3 spans 15 residues. Germline V lookup: CDR1 LGHDT, CDR2 YNNKEL (reference sequence). This CDR3 reads CASSRVGVTSYEQYF. The CDR3 bases are TGTGCCAGCAGCCGCGTGGGCGTCACCTCCTACGAGCAGTACTTC.

The chain uses TRBV15 and TRBJ1-1, with D unclear. Germline CDR1 LNHNV, CDR2 YYDKDF (reference sequence). The CDR3 has 14 residues. The V end lost 0 bases, the J end lost 1 base, and 6 bases lay between the germline ends. In DNA form, the CDR3 reads TGTGCCACCAGCAGAGAGAGGCAGAACACTGAAGCTTTCTTT. Protein: CATSRERQNTEAFF.

In its sample, this clonotype was seen many times. This rearrangement joins TRBV11-3 to TRBJ1-1, with 11 nucleotides matching TRBD1. V dropped 5 bases and J dropped 4; count of bases not matched to a gene: 3. The CDR3 spans 14 residues. CDR1 and CDR2 from the germline V gene are SGHNT and YENEEA. As DNA, the CDR3 is TGTGCCAGCAGCCTGGGACAGGGGGTCACTGAAGCTTTCTTT. The encoded protein is CASSLGQGVTEAFF.

The chain joins TRBV24-1 to TRBJ2-1; D is unresolved. This CDR3 is built from 13 residues. Germline V CDR1 and CDR2: KGHDR, SFDVKD. V shed 1 base and J shed 7 bases, with 7 bases lying between them. CDR3 coding DNA: TGTGCCACCAGTGATTTCAATGGGAATGAGCAGTTCTTC. It translates to CATSDFNGNEQFF.

The chain carries TRBV7-9 and TRBJ2-3; no firm D call. Germline V gives CDR1 SEHNR, CDR2 FQNEAQ (reference sequence). This CDR3 region has 14 residues. With 2 bases removed from V and 0 bases from J, the gap between germline ends came to 6 bases. The CDR3 is CASSLSLSTDTQYF. The CDR3 nucleotides read TGTGCCAGCAGCTTATCTCTCAGCACAGATACGCAGTATTTT.

This clonotype was observed many times. The chain combines TRBV7-2 with TRBJ2-4; tentative D call: TRBD2 (6 bases). The germline V and J ends were trimmed by 7 bases and 6 bases, with 7 bases remaining between them. Per the germline V gene, CDR1 is SGHTA and CDR2 is FQGNSA. This CDR3 region has 11 residues. The CDR3 DNA sequence: TGTGCCAGCACCGGGGGAAACATTCAGTACTTC. This translates into CASTGGNIQYF.

The V and J genes are TRBV19 and TRBJ2-7, with TRBD1 as a possible D gene (6 bases). This CDR3 contains 15 residues. V was shortened by 5 bases and J by 4 bases, with 18 bases between the two germline ends. The germline V gene has CDR1 LNHDA and CDR2 SQIVND (reference sequence). CDR3 coding DNA: TGTGCCAGTAGTCGTTACAGGGACCGGGGATACGAGCAGTACTTC. Residues: CASSRYRDRGYEQYF. Looking up the rest from reference TRBV19 and TRBJ2-7 gives the full variable domain: DGGITQSPKYLFRKEGQNVTLSCEQNLNHDAMYWYRQDPGQGLRLIYYSQIVNDFQKGDIAEGYSVSREKKESFPLTVTSAQKNPTAFYLCASSRYRDRGYEQYFGPGTRLTVT.

This clonotype came up a few times. This chain links TRBV18 with TRBJ2-5; a possible D gene is TRBD2 (6 bases). CDR3 length: 14 amino acids. In germline, CDR1 is KGHSH, CDR2 LQKENI. Trimming removed 3 bases at V and 3 bases at J, with 11 bases between. CDR3 in DNA: TGTGCCAGCTCACCTTTGGAGCGGGAAGAGACCCAGTACTTC. Protein sequence: CASSPLEREETQYF.

There are many counts of this clonotype. The chain employs TRBV10-1 and TRBJ2-1, with 8 positions matching TRBD2. Germline V gene lookup returns CDR1 WNHNN and CDR2 SYGVQD (reference sequence). This CDR3 spans 14 amino acids. J gave up 4 bases and V 6 bases, and 5 bases lay outside the gene matches. CDR3 in DNA: TGCGCCAGCAGCGGGAGGGCGTATTACAATGAGCAGTTCTTC. It is translated as CASSGRAYYNEQFF.

In the case of this clonotype: This may arise from a read error, as a much more abundant clone is one base away. CDR3 nucleotide sequence: TGTGCCAGTAGTAAGGATAGTTTGGGGACAGCTACTAACTATGGCTACACCTTC. This codes for CASSKDSLGTATNYGYTF. The V call is TRBV19, the J call TRBJ1-2; the match to TRBD1 covers 7 bases. The CDR3 is 18 amino acids. Germline V gene data show CDR1 as LNHDA and CDR2 as SQIVND (reference sequence). V shed 4 bases, J shed 0 bases, and the junction held 14 bases outside the gene matches.

This clonotype was picked up many times. This chain links TRBV2 with TRBJ2-1, with a possible D match to TRBD2 (5 bases). Deletions cut 7 bases from V and 0 bases from J, with 13 bases between. CDR3 length: 15 residues. Germline CDR1 is SNHLY and CDR2 is FYNNEI. The CDR3 loop reads CASTYRSGSYNEQFF. The DNA for the CDR3 is TGTGCCAGCACTTATCGGAGCGGCTCCTACAATGAGCAGTTCTTC.

This clonotype was seen at least ten times. J is TRBJ1-2 and V is TRBV15, with no clear D. Trimming left V 0 bases short and J 7 bases short, with 15 bases between. This CDR3 has 15 amino acids. The germline CDR1 and CDR2 sequences are LNHNV and YYDKDF (reference sequence). CDR3 DNA sequence: TGTGCCACCAGCAGAGACCCCTTAGCTCGTCTTGGCTACACCTTC. It codes for CATSRDPLARLGYTF.

This clonotype was counted a single time. This chain's CDR3 is CASSIKGGQQPQHF. As DNA, the CDR3 is TGTGCCAGTAGTATCAAAGGGGGGCAACAGCCCCAGCATTTT. This chain connects TRBV19 to TRBJ1-5; D might be TRBD1 (6 bases). Germline CDR1 and CDR2: LNHDA and SQIVND (reference sequence). CDR3 size: 14 residues. Trimming shortened V by 3 bases and J by 7 bases, and 13 bases separated the two germline ends.

This clonotype showed up many times. This chain links TRBV24-1 with TRBJ1-2, with 7 nucleotides matching TRBD1. The CDR3 loop spans 14 amino acids. V trimming: 7 bases; J trimming: 9 bases; junction bases outside the gene matches: 13. Germline V gene data show CDR1 as KGHDR and CDR2 as SFDVKD. The CDR3 sequence: CATRETGAGWRYTF. CDR3 DNA: TGTGCCACCAGGGAAACAGGGGCGGGATGGCGCTACACCTTC.

This clonotype was detected ten times or more. The chain carries TRBV5-4 and TRBJ1-1, with D perhaps matching TRBD1 (5 bases). V was cut by 4 bases and J by 6 bases, with 13 bases left in between. The CDR3 has 13 residues. Germline V lookup: CDR1 SGHNT, CDR2 YYREEE (reference sequence). The CDR3 loop is CASSADSSPEAFF. CDR3 sequence (DNA): TGTGCCAGCAGCGCCGACAGTTCTCCTGAAGCTTTCTTT.

Many counts were recorded for this clonotype. V and J are TRBV5-1 and TRBJ2-3; 8 positions agree with TRBD2. The CDR3 runs to 15 residues. Germline CDR1 is SGHRS and CDR2 is YFSETQ. V gave up 5 bases and J gave up 3 bases; unmatched junction bases: 8. This chain's CDR3 is CASSSGGTRTDTQYF. The CDR3 region has the DNA TGCGCCAGCAGTTCGGGAGGGACTAGAACAGATACGCAGTATTTT.

This clonotype has ten or more counts. The V call is TRBV7-9, the J call TRBJ1-5; unclear D gene. This CDR3 is built from 18 residues. With 1 base removed from V and 2 bases from J, the gap between germline ends came to 18 bases. Germline values: CDR1 SEHNR, CDR2 FQNEAQ (reference sequence). The CDR3 bases are TGTGCCAGCAGCTTAGGCAGTCAAGGGAGGGAGGGCAATCAGCCCCAGCATTTT. It yields the protein CASSLGSQGREGNQPQHF.

A remark on this clonotype: Germline and junction disagree at one end, which may indicate a read error. The chain recombines TRBV10-3 with TRBJ2-1, with TRBD2 identical over 7 bases. In germline, CDR1 is ENHRY, CDR2 SYGVKD. This CDR3 spans 15 amino acids. CDR3 DNA: TGTGCCATCAGTGCCCCTAGCGGAACCTACAATGAACAGCTCTTC. This encodes CAISAPSGTYNEQLF.

This clonotype was counted many times. This chain links TRBV5-1 with TRBJ1-1; D perhaps matches TRBD1 (5 bases). The CDR3 spans 12 residues. The germline CDR1 and CDR2 sequences are SGHRS and YFSETQ. Trimming left V 0 bases short and J 7 bases short, with 7 bases between. For the CDR3, the DNA is TGCGCCAGCAGCTTGGGTACAGGTGAAGCTTTCTTT. It yields the protein CASSLGTGEAFF.

The CDR3 reads CASSQGLAGGLETQYF. CDR3 in DNA: TGCGCCAGCAGTCAGGGACTAGCGGGGGGGCTAGAGACCCAGTACTTC. The chain joins TRBV10-1 to TRBJ2-5, with 16 bases lining up with TRBD2. V trimming: 5 bases; J trimming: 4 bases; junction bases outside the gene matches: 4. Germline lookup yields CDR1 WNHNN and CDR2 SYGVQD (reference sequence). This CDR3 has 16 residues.

This clonotype was detected once. Just one base apart from a much larger clone, this may be a read error. The CDR3 does not close with the conserved phenylalanine or tryptophan, likely indicating a read error. The chain combines TRBV5-1 with TRBJ2-1, with D perhaps TRBD1 (6 bases). Germline CDR1 reads SGHRS; CDR2 reads YFSETQ. Trimming stripped 1 base from V and 8 bases from J, with 19 bases between. The CDR3 covers 16 residues. In DNA form, the CDR3 reads TGCGCCAGCAGCTTGCCCAGAAGACAGGACGACGATGAGCAGTTCTCC. Translating it yields CASSLPRRQDDDEQFS.

This clonotype was seen once. Its ends do not fully match the called genes, so a read error is possible. The chain has TRBV7-2 and TRBJ2-7; a weak D match, TRBD1 (5 bases). Per germline, CDR1 SGHTA and CDR2 FQGNSA. The CDR3 has 9 residues. The DNA of the CDR3 is TGTGCCAGCAGCTTAGGGGGCAGATTC. Protein sequence: CASSLGGRF. The full variable domain, completed using reference TRBV7-2 and TRBJ2-7, is GAGVSQSPSNKVTEKGKDVELRCDPISGHTALYWYRQSLGQGLEFLIYFQGNSAPDKSGLPSDRFSAERTGGSVSTLTIQRTQQEDSAVYLCASSLGGRFGPGTRLTVT.

This clonotype was counted only a few times. J is TRBJ1-2 and V is TRBV7-8; weak D call: TRBD1 (6 bases). Trimming cost V 5 bases and J 6 bases, with 19 bases left between them. Germline assignment: CDR1 SGHVS and CDR2 FQNEAQ. The CDR3 spans 15 residues. CDR3 sequence (DNA): TGTGCCAGCAGCCCCCGCCGTAAGGGGGAGAATGGCTACACCTTC. It codes for CASSPRRKGENGYTF.

This chain connects TRBV10-1 to TRBJ1-2; a possible D gene is TRBD1 (5 bases). V lost 2 bases to trimming and J lost 5 bases, with 12 bases between them. CDR3 length equals 14 residues. Germline CDR1 is WNHNN and CDR2 is SYGVQD (reference sequence). DNA of the CDR3: TGCGCCAGCAGTGAGAAGGACATTCCTTATGGCTACACCTTC. Translation: CASSEKDIPYGYTF.

This clonotype was detected a few times. V is TRBV10-3 and J is TRBJ1-5, with 9 bases identical to TRBD1. The CDR3 runs 14 residues. The V gene's germline CDR1 is ENHRY and CDR2 SYGVKD. V shed 11 bases, J shed 4 bases, and the junction held 9 bases outside the gene matches. CDR3 residues: CASRDRVENQPQHF. In DNA, the CDR3 is TGTGCCTCGAGGGACAGGGTGGAAAATCAGCCCCAGCATTTT.

As to this clonotype: A read error may account for a junction end that differs from germline. V and J are TRBV24-1 and TRBJ2-7, with a tentative D call TRBD1 (6 bases). The CDR3 is 15 amino acids. The germline V gene has CDR1 KGHDR and CDR2 SFDVKD. As DNA, the CDR3 is TGTGCCAGCAGTACCCCGGGACAAGGAATCGACAAGCAGTACTTC. It encodes CASSTPGQGIDKQYF.

This chain connects TRBV2 to TRBJ2-1, with TRBD2 matching 10 bases. There are 15 residues in the CDR3. V shed 6 bases, J shed 2 bases, and the junction held 4 bases outside the gene matches. Germline V gene data show CDR1 as SNHLY and CDR2 as FYNNEI. Here the CDR3 DNA reads TGTGCCAGCAGAGAAAGCGGGGGGGCCTACAATGAGCAGTTCTTC. Translated: CASRESGGAYNEQFF.

This clonotype was observed at least ten times. The CDR3: CASTEQVAGNTIYF. CDR3 DNA: TGTGCCAGCACAGAACAGGTGGCTGGAAACACCATATATTTT. This chain links TRBV12-3 or TRBV12-4 with TRBJ1-3, with D perhaps TRBD1 (5 bases). V gave up 7 bases and J gave up 2 bases, with 12 bases separating them. This CDR3 spans 14 amino acids.

The sample holds many counts of this clonotype. V gene TRBV10-1 combines with J gene TRBJ1-1; the match to TRBD1 covers 7 bases. The CDR3 covers 14 residues. Germline V gives CDR1 WNHNN, CDR2 SYGVQD (reference sequence). J lost 10 bases, V lost 3 bases, and 11 bases had no gene match. The CDR3 protein is CASSEGTVPLGAFF. The CDR3 DNA sequence: TGCGCCAGCAGTGAAGGGACAGTCCCGTTAGGAGCTTTCTTT.